These T cell receptor beta chains were read from a single sample in a study of blood T cell repertoires in COVID-19. Sequencing was performed with immunoSEQ multiplex PCR; in TCRdb, only in-frame clones are kept and a portion is missing. The sample shows some 90,000 clones, 80% of them seen only once. The sample comprised peripheral blood. Receptors originate from a woman in her 70s with acute or convalescent COVID-19. Each CDR3 is given with its conserved first and last residue. A D gene is named only where the DNA matches it firmly. Rows give clone size only sometimes, using once, few, many, or a class for an expanded clone.

D | size | J | V | CDR3 | DNA
NA | NA | TRBJ2-7 | TRBV7-9 | CASSSDVGTGASEQYF | TGTGCCAGCAGCTCCGATGTGGGAACTGGGGCCTCCGAGCAGTACTTC
NA | NA | TRBJ2-7 | TRBV5-1 | CASSLKGVSYEQYF | TGCGCCAGCAGCTTGAAGGGAGTCTCCTACGAGCAGTACTTC
NA | NA | TRBJ1-1 | TRBV18 | CASSPSGGWNTEAFF | TGTGCCAGCTCACCGAGCGGGGGGTGGAACACTGAAGCTTTCTTT
NA | NA | TRBJ1-2 | TRBV2 | CASSEAAAWGYTF | TGTGCCAGCAGTGAAGCGGCGGCTTGGGGCTACACCTTC
TRBD2 | NA | TRBJ2-2 | TRBV6-6 | CASSPFPPGGGTGELFF | TGTGCCAGCAGTCCCTTTCCCCCGGGAGGGGGCACCGGGGAGCTGTTTTTT
TRBD1 | NA | TRBJ2-1 | TRBV6-5 | CASSLTGNNEQFF | TGTGCCAGCAGTCTGACAGGGAACAATGAGCAGTTCTTC
TRBD2 | many | TRBJ2-7 | TRBV4-3 | CASSPNTGGYEQYF | TGCGCCAGCAGCCCAAATACGGGGGGATACGAGCAGTACTTC
NA | once | TRBJ2-3 | TRBV28 | CASSSGRPRVTDTQYF | TGTGCCAGCAGCTCTGGACGCCCCAGGGTCACAGATACGCAGTATTTT
TRBD1 | NA | TRBJ2-1 | TRBV19 | CASMGTGPYNEQFF | TGTGCCAGTATGGGGACAGGGCCCTACAATGAGCAGTTCTTC
NA | NA | TRBJ1-6 | TRBV4-2 | CASSQTVSNSPLHF | TGTGCCAGCAGCCAAACAGTTAGTAATTCACCCCTCCACTTT
TRBD1 | NA | TRBJ1-2 | TRBV28 | CASSNGDSPYGYTF | TGTGCCAGCAGTAACGGGGACAGTCCTTATGGCTACACCTTC
TRBD1 | NA | TRBJ2-7 | TRBV19 | CASSIGQGEVYEQYF | TGTGCCAGTAGTATCGGACAGGGAGAAGTCTACGAGCAGTACTTC
TRBD2 | NA | TRBJ2-7 | TRBV5-4 | CASSPGTSGRRGYEQYF | TGTGCCAGCAGCCCCGGGACTAGCGGGAGAAGGGGCTACGAGCAGTACTTC
NA | once | TRBJ1-6 | TRBV2 | CASSQLSSYNSPLHF | TGTGCCAGCAGCCAACTTAGCTCCTATAATTCACCCCTCCACTTT
NA | NA | TRBJ1-2 | TRBV12-3/TRBV12-4 | CASSPTEPYGYTF | TGTGCCAGCAGTCCGACAGAACCCTATGGCTACACCTTC
TRBD2 | NA | TRBJ2-2 | TRBV3-1/TRBV3-2 | CASSRPAGGSTGELFF | TGTGCCAGCAGCCGACCGGCGGGAGGTTCCACCGGGGAGCTGTTTTTT
TRBD1 | NA | TRBJ1-4 | TRBV4-1 | CASSHRLTGLNEKLFF | TGCGCCAGCAGCCACCGCTTGACAGGGTTGAATGAAAAACTGTTTTTT
NA | NA | TRBJ2-7 | TRBV7-8 | CASSFDSYEQYF | TGTGCCAGCAGCTTCGACAGCTACGAGCAGTACTTC
NA | NA | TRBJ1-1 | TRBV4-3 | CASSQEWVGGVPEAFF | TGCGCCAGCAGCCAAGAGTGGGTAGGGGGAGTCCCTGAAGCTTTCTTT
TRBD2 | NA | TRBJ2-3 | TRBV4-3 | CASSQDHINGGITDTQYF | TGCGCCAGCAGCCAAGATCATATAAACGGGGGGATAACAGATACGCAGTATTTT
TRBD1 | NA | TRBJ2-7 | TRBV28 | CASSLPGTGISYEQYF | TGTGCCAGCAGTTTACCCGGGACAGGAATCTCCTACGAGCAGTACTTC
NA | NA | TRBJ2-2 | TRBV6-1 | CASSEVGVTGELFF | TGTGCCAGCAGTGAAGTAGGAGTTACCGGGGAGCTGTTTTTT
TRBD1 | NA | TRBJ2-1 | TRBV5-4 | CASSLPGTGGNEQFF | TGTGCCAGCAGCTTGCCAGGTACAGGGGGCAATGAGCAGTTCTTC
TRBD1 | NA | TRBJ2-7 | TRBV9 | CASSPGDRPFYEQYF | TGTGCCAGCAGCCCCGGGGACAGACCTTTCTACGAGCAGTACTTC
NA | once | TRBJ2-1 | TRBV10-2 | CASSDPGRSSYNEQFF | TGCGCCAGCAGTGACCCAGGGAGGAGCTCCTACAATGAGCAGTTCTTC
NA | NA | TRBJ1-1 | TRBV29-1 | CSVDQGSGHTEAFF | TGCAGCGTTGACCAGGGCTCCGGGCACACTGAAGCTTTCTTT
NA | NA | TRBJ1-1 | TRBV4-3 | CASSQESFNTEAFF | TGCGCCAGCAGCCAAGAGTCTTTTAACACTGAAGCTTTCTTT
TRBD2 | NA | TRBJ2-7 | TRBV27 | CASSPGLKQYF | TGTGCCAGCAGTCCGGGACTAAAGCAGTACTTC
TRBD1 | NA | TRBJ1-1 | TRBV5-1 | CASSYNRGPNMNTEAFF | TGCGCCAGCAGTTACAACAGGGGGCCTAACATGAACACTGAAGCTTTCTTT
NA | NA | TRBJ2-5 | TRBV7-6 | CASSFLPLGGDGQETQYF | TGTGCCAGCAGCTTCCTCCCTTTGGGCGGGGATGGGCAAGAGACCCAGTACTTC
TRBD2 | NA | TRBJ2-1 | TRBV7-9 | CASGETSLNEQFF | TGTGCCAGCGGGGAGACTAGCCTCAATGAGCAGTTCTTC
NA | NA | TRBJ1-3 | TRBV9 | CASSVAGGGGNTIYF | TGTGCCAGCAGCGTAGCTGGGGGCGGTGGAAACACCATATATTTT
TRBD1 | NA | TRBJ1-1 | TRBV5-1 | CASSLSSGTGDTEAFF | TGCGCCAGCAGCTTGAGTTCCGGGACAGGGGACACTGAAGCTTTCTTT
TRBD1 | few | TRBJ1-2 | TRBV7-8 | CASSQVDRVRYGYTF | TGTGCCAGCAGCCAAGTCGACAGGGTCCGGTATGGCTACACCTTC
TRBD1 | many | TRBJ1-2 | TRBV7-9 | CASSRDGGGGYTF | TGTGCCAGCAGCCGAGACGGAGGGGGCGGCTACACCTTC
NA | once | TRBJ2-1 | TRBV18 | CASSSDTGNNEQFF | TGTGCCAGCTCATCCGACACAGGGAACAATGAGCAGTTCTTC
NA | NA | TRBJ2-7 | TRBV28 | CASTSWSYEQYF | TGTGCCAGCACTAGTTGGAGCTACGAGCAGTACTTC
NA | NA | TRBJ2-7 | TRBV10-3 | CAAGQSSYEQYF | TGTGCCGCAGGACAGTCCTCCTACGAGCAGTACTTC
NA | NA | TRBJ1-1 | TRBV6-5 | CASSYGGGTEAFF | TGTGCCAGCAGTTACGGGGGAGGCACTGAAGCTTTCTTT
NA | NA | TRBJ1-1 | TRBV18 | CASSPYGGVTEAFF | TGTGCCAGCTCACCATATGGGGGGGTCACTGAAGCTTTCTTT
TRBD1 | NA | TRBJ2-3 | TRBV20-1 | CSASSPGQGYTDTQYF | TGCAGTGCTAGTAGCCCGGGACAGGGGTACACAGATACGCAGTATTTT
NA | NA | TRBJ1-2 | TRBV30 | CAWREGEVGYTF | TGTGCCTGGAGGGAGGGCGAGGTTGGCTACACCTTC
NA | NA | TRBJ2-3 | TRBV28 | CASSLPPRRGLDTQYF | TGTGCCAGCAGTTTACCCCCCCGAAGGGGACTAGATACGCAGTATTTT
NA | few | TRBJ2-3 | TRBV12-3/TRBV12-4 | CASRLISPGTQYF | TGTGCCAGCAGGCTAATTTCTCCGGGTACGCAGTATTTT
NA | once | TRBJ2-5 | TRBV11-2 | CASSLDGAPIETQYF | TGTGCCAGCAGCTTAGATGGGGCTCCCATAGAGACCCAGTACTTC